This TCR beta chain is from a study of blood T cells in healthy people across ages. Next came a second PCR, run for about 7 to 12 cycles, which used a sample-barcoded 5' primer along with a J-beta primer mix. With 12 random nucleotides, a template-switch adaptor tagged each individual cDNA molecule. Every sample returned 2.5 million or more CDR3-containing paired-end reads. TCRdb recomputed calls from the 5' RACE reads with MiXCR, one row per CDR3 protein. The table has 1.5 million to 2 million distinct CDR3 sequences, about 28% seen once; the top ten hold approximately 7.7%. Germline V gives CDR1 LNHDA, CDR2 SQIVND (reference sequence). The length of the CDR3 is 11 residues. V was pared by 11 bases and J by 10 bases, with 14 bases between. A word on this clonotype: Its antigen remains unknown.

Study-wide results and caveats: Whereas aged donors had fewer naive CD4+ cells, long-lived donors had more of them and higher diversity.

The sequencing input was blood. The V gene is TRBV19, the J gene TRBJ1-4; D is unclear. This receptor was obtained from a woman aged 25 to 39 in good health. The CDR3 protein is CASPSVGKLFF. As DNA, the CDR3 is TGTGCCTCACCGTCGGTCGGAAAACTGTTTTTT. The whole variable domain, remainder taken from reference TRBV19 and TRBJ1-4, is DGGITQSPKYLFRKEGQNVTLSCEQNLNHDAMYWYRQDPGQGLRLIYYSQIVNDFQKGDIAEGYSVSREKKESFPLTVTSAQKNPTAFYLCASPSVGKLFFGSGTQLSVL.